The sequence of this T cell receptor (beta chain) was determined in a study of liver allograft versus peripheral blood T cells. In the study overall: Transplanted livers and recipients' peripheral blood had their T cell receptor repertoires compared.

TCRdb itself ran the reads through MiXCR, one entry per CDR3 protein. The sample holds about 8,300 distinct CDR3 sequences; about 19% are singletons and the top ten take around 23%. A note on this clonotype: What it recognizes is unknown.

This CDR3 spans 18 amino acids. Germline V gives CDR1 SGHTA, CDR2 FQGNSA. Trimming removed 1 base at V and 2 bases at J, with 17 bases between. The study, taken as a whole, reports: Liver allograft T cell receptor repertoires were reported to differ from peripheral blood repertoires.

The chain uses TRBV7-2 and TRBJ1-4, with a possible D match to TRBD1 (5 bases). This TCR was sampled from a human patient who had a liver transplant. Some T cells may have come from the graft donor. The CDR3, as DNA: TGTGCCAGCAGCTTAGTAGGTCAGGGAGGATCGACTAATGAAAAACTGTTTTTT. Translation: CASSLVGQGGSTNEKLFF.